The text below deals with one TCR beta chain. The target antigen is unknown. Germline lookup yields CDR1 MDHEN and CDR2 SYDVKM. The CDR3 runs 14 residues. Each TCR library consumed about 4,000 ng of total RNA. TCRdb processed the 5' RACE reads again and assigns one entry to each CDR3 protein, with no DNA. Its table records about 210,000 distinct CDR3 sequences. The data were taken from a study of monozygotic twins with inflammatory bowel disease. The draw for each donor consisted of a single 2.5 ml blood sample. Findings of the study overall: The sharing of clonotypes with others was lower in IBD patients than in healthy twins, especially with disease activity. Concordant and discordant twins showed no difference in repertoire similarity, possibly from limited power.

The receptor comes from a human donor with ulcerative colitis or Crohn's disease, or a healthy co-twin of an affected twin (not recorded which). The chain couples TRBV28 to TRBJ2-7; the D gene TCRdb calls, TRBD1, cannot be checked with no DNA. Sequencing used blood. This CDR3 reads CASSDTRDSYEQYF.